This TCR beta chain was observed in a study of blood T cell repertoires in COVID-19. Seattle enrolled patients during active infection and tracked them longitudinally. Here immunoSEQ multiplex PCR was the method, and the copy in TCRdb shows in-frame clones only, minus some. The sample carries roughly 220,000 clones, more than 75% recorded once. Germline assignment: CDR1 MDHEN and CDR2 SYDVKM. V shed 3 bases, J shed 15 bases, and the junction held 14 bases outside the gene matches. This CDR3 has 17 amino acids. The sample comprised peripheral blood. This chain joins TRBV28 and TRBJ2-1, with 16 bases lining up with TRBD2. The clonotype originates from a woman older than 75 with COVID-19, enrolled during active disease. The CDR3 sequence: CASSFPGLAGGSARPFF. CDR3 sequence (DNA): TGTGCCAGCAGTTTCCCGGGACTAGCGGGAGGGTCAGCTAGGCCGTTCTTC.